This TCR beta chain came from a study of blood T cell repertoires in COVID-19. Study-wide context: The United States, Italy and Spain supplied acute and convalescent COVID-19 samples. T cells, B-cell-depleted T cells, or PBMCs provided the cDNA or gDNA that served as material.

V shed 5 bases and J 9 bases; nucleotides not matched to a gene: 21. Germline V gives CDR1 SGHVS, CDR2 FQNEAQ. The CDR3 covers 17 residues. The authors' processing: Estimates of nucleated cell counts were drawn from the amplification of reference gene primers. Sequencing used immunoSEQ multiplex PCR; TCRdb keeps in-frame clones, though not all of them. For V, J and clone size, that table is used; D and trimming come from the DNA. The top ten hold 5.5% to 6% of the sample, which has 76,000 or so clones, around 91% seen once. The V and J genes are TRBV7-8 and TRBJ1-1; 7 nucleotides line up with TRBD1. This TCR derives from a human donor in a cohort sampled during active COVID-19. Sequenced: peripheral blood. DNA of the CDR3: TGTGCCAGCAGCCAAAGGACTTTCCGACAGGGAAGAGAGAAAGCTTTCTTT. It is translated as CASSQRTFRQGREKAFF.